This TCR beta chain is from a study of blood T cell repertoires in COVID-19. In this sample, this clone turned up a few times. Using immunoSEQ multiplex PCR, the repertoire was profiled, and TCRdb retains in-frame clones only, with some absent. This table holds some 250,000 clones, approximately 86% found once. This sequence was found in a woman aged 40 to 50 with acute COVID-19. What was sequenced was PBMCs or T cells enriched from blood (not recorded which).

CDR3 DNA sequence: TGTGCCAGCAGCCCCAGTTCTAGTCGGTTGCAGTTCTTC. This gives the protein CASSPSSSRLQFF. V and J are TRBV9 and TRBJ2-1; unclear D gene. CDR3 length equals 13 residues. V dropped 4 bases and J dropped 12 bases, with 17 bases sitting between them. Looked up from germline, CDR1 is SGDLS and CDR2 is YYNGEE.